This passage covers 13 T cell receptor beta chains from one sample sequenced in a study of molecular identifiers for immune sequencing clone quantification. TCRdb reprocessed the PCR reads with MiXCR, giving one entry per CDR3 protein. This sample has about 60,000 distinct CDR3 sequences, with roughly 17% found just once. The source material was naive CD8+ T cells from blood, with Jurkat cell RNA spiked in. As for subset: FACS-sorted CD8+CD4-CCR7+CD45RA+ naive T cells. These receptors were obtained from a human donor in good health. Some libraries in this study had Jurkat cell RNA spiked in.

The rearrangement joins TRBV6-2 or TRBV6-3 to TRBJ2-5, with 8 nucleotides matching TRBD1. Germline CDR1 and CDR2: MNHEY and SVGEGT. J was trimmed by 4 bases and V by 5 bases; bases with no gene match: 12. The CDR3 totals 16 residues. CDR3 loop: CASSIHTDRVVETQYF. CDR3 nucleotides: TGTGCCAGCAGTATACACACGGACAGGGTTGTAGAGACCCAGTACTTC.

This clonotype was seen many times. The chain uses TRBV9 and TRBJ1-4; 9 nucleotides match TRBD1. The germline V gene encodes CDR1 SGDLS and CDR2 YYNGEE. The CDR3 sequence is 17 residues long. Unmatched junction bases numbered 6, after V lost 0 bases and J lost 3 bases. The CDR3: CASSVADRGESNEKLFF. DNA of the CDR3: TGTGCCAGCAGCGTAGCCGACAGGGGGGAATCTAATGAAAAACTGTTTTTT.

This clonotype was counted at least ten times. The chain is built from TRBV29-1 and TRBJ1-1; 9 bases agree with TRBD1. Germline CDR1 SQVTM, CDR2 ANQGSEA. Germline trimming cut 8 bases from V and 7 bases from J; bases unmatched to any gene: 11. The CDR3 spans 13 residues. For the CDR3, the DNA is TGCAGCCTGGTGACAGGGGGTCGGGGTGAAGCTTTCTTT. Translation: CSLVTGGRGEAFF.

There are many counts of this clonotype. The genes are TRBV20-1 and TRBJ2-5; D remains ambiguous. The CDR3 runs to 14 residues. Trimming removed 0 bases at V and 2 bases at J, with 10 bases between. From germline, CDR1 is DFQATT and CDR2 SNEGSKA (reference sequence). This CDR3 reads CSARDPGQQETQYF. CDR3 DNA sequence: TGCAGTGCTAGAGATCCTGGGCAGCAAGAGACCCAGTACTTC.

With respect to this clonotype: Compared with germline, one end of the junction differs, possibly owing to a read error. The chain joins TRBV7-8 to TRBJ2-1; the D gene could be TRBD1 or TRBD2 (5 bases each). This CDR3 contains 15 residues. The germline CDR1 and CDR2 sequences are SGHVS and FQNEAQ. The CDR3 is CASSPGPAPHNEQFF. The DNA for the CDR3 is TGTGCCAGCAGCCCGGGGCCAGCGCCCCACAATGAGCAATTCTTC.

To note about this clonotype: A read error may explain this, as a much larger clone is one base away. The missing conserved phenylalanine or tryptophan at the end of this CDR3 makes a read error likely. This sequence joins TRBV12-3 or TRBV12-4 and TRBJ2-1; the match to TRBD2 covers 11 bases. This CDR3 has 16 amino acids. With 6 bases clipped from V and 8 bases from J, the junction kept 12 bases outside the gene matches. In DNA, the CDR3 is TGTGCCAGCAGACAGACTAGCGGGAACAACCGGTATGAGCAGTTCTCC. Protein: CASRQTSGNNRYEQFS.

Of note for this clonotype: The final CDR3 position lacks the conserved phenylalanine or tryptophan, pointing to a likely read error. CDR3 DNA: TGTGCCAGCAGCCCGACAGGGGTCGTAGGGGAGCAGTACCTC. Translation: CASSPTGVVGEQYL. J is TRBJ2-7 and V is TRBV14; 8 bases fit TRBD1. The V and J ends lost 4 bases and 7 bases, in that order; junction bases with no gene match: 9. Per the germline V gene, CDR1 is SGHDN and CDR2 is FVKESK. This CDR3 has 14 residues.

Comment on this clonotype: A read error may be the cause here, since a much bigger clone is one base away. The chain employs TRBV11-2 and TRBJ2-1; maybe TRBD2 (5 bases). The germline V and J ends were trimmed by 0 bases and 9 bases, with 12 bases remaining between them. This CDR3 has 14 residues. The V gene's germline CDR1 is SGHAT and CDR2 FQNNGV. CDR3 nucleotides: TGTGCCAGCAGCTTAGATCGGCTAGCTAGTGAGCAGTTCTTC. It is translated as CASSLDRLASEQFF.

This clonotype occurred many times. The chain combines TRBV29-1 with TRBJ1-1; 10 bases line up with TRBD1. Germline V gene sequence: CDR1 SQVTM, CDR2 ANQGSEA. The V segment lost 4 bases and the J segment 0 bases; nucleotides outside the gene matches: 8. The CDR3 has 16 residues. The CDR3 is CSVVDRGSVMNTEAFF. CDR3 nucleotides: TGCAGCGTTGTGGACAGGGGGAGTGTTATGAACACTGAAGCTTTCTTT.

This clonotype was recorded at least ten times. V and J are TRBV14 and TRBJ1-3; D unclear. V lost 1 base, J lost 4 bases, and 5 bases lay in between. The CDR3 loop spans 13 amino acids. In germline, CDR1 is SGHDN, CDR2 FVKESK. CDR3 nucleotide sequence: TGTGCCAGCAGCCAAGGTGGGGGAAACACCATATATTTT. Its protein is CASSQGGGNTIYF.

This clonotype showed up many times. V gene TRBV5-1 combines with J gene TRBJ2-6; 9 bases match TRBD1. This CDR3 is 18 amino acids long. From germline, CDR1 is SGHRS and CDR2 YFSETQ. Losses at the gene ends were 2 bases for V and 3 bases for J; bases not matched to a gene: 9. The CDR3, as DNA: TGCGCCAGCAGCTTTTTCCCGGACAGGGGATTTGGGGCCAACGTCCTGACTTTC. This gives the protein CASSFFPDRGFGANVLTF.

The sample holds a few counts of this clonotype. This chain connects TRBV10-2 to TRBJ2-1; D is unclear. This CDR3 is built from 14 residues. The V gene lost 2 bases and the J gene lost 5 bases, with 10 bases spanning the gap. Germline V lookup: CDR1 WSHSY, CDR2 SAAADI. This CDR3 is CASSERKYNNEQFF. CDR3 sequence (DNA): TGCGCCAGCAGTGAGCGGAAGTATAACAATGAGCAGTTCTTC.

Details on this clonotype: A single base separates this from a much larger clone, so it may be a read error. The rearrangement uses TRBV11-2 and TRBJ1-2; TRBD1 aligns across 7 bases. There are 19 residues in the CDR3. Germline lookup yields CDR1 SGHAT and CDR2 FQNNGV. CDR3 sequence (DNA): TGTGCCAGCGGCTTAGGAGACAGGGATCGGGCCAAGTTGAGCTATGGCTACACCTTC. It is translated as CASGLGDRDRAKLSYGYTF.